The present T cell receptor (beta chain) was sequenced within a study of control samples from healthy donors and cancer patients. Trimming took 3 bases from V and 5 from J, leaving 14 bases between them. The CDR3 consists of 16 residues. Germline-derived CDR1 and CDR2 are KGHSH and LQKENI. With regard to this clone: Other DNA sequences in this sample translate to the same CDR3.

TCRdb's copy holds only in-frame clones and misses some; the assay was immunoSEQ multiplex PCR. The table lists around 72,000 clones, about four fifths of them singletons. This chain links TRBV18 with TRBJ1-6, with D unclear. The TCR was taken from a middle-aged man in good health. The sample was blood. CDR3 sequence reads: CASSPRQWNNNSPLHF. The CDR3 DNA is TGTGCCAGCTCACCGAGGCAGTGGAATAATAATTCACCCCTCCACTTT.